This T cell receptor beta chain emerged from a study of OX40 agonist ivuxolimab in advanced cancers. Overall study context: A male proportion of 82.7% was recorded, with mean age around 55 years and range 23 to 79.

Trimming stripped 5 bases from V and 2 bases from J, with 23 bases between. The V gene's germline CDR1 is SNHLY and CDR2 FYNNEI. The CDR3 loop spans 18 amino acids. TCRdb's table, derived via immunoSEQ multiplex PCR, lists solely in-frame clones and lacks some. The sample consists of about 28,000 clones, around nine tenths of them appearing once. The input for sequencing was CD4+ or CD8+ T cells sorted from blood, taken in a trial of the OX40 agonist ivuxolimab. The TCR was taken from an adult with an advanced solid tumor such as melanoma, head and neck, liver or kidney cancer. V is TRBV2 and J is TRBJ2-3; D is possibly TRBD2 (6 bases). CDR3 region: CASSPATEGGSYTDTQYF. As DNA, the CDR3 is TGTGCCAGCAGTCCCGCGACGGAGGGCGGGTCATACACAGATACGCAGTATTTT. The entire variable domain, with the rest obtained from reference TRBV2 and TRBJ2-3, is as follows: EPEVTQTPSHQVTQMGQEVILRCVPISNHLYFYWYRQILGQKVEFLVSFYNNEISEKSEIFDDQFSVERPDGSNFTLKIRSTKLEDSAMYFCASSPATEGGSYTDTQYFGPGTRLTVL.